This TCR beta chain stems from a study of blood T cell repertoires in COVID-19. For the study at large: Both acute and convalescent COVID-19 samples were obtained from the United States, Italy and Spain. The cDNA or gDNA used as material had been derived from T cells, B-cell-depleted T cells, or PBMCs.

In germline, CDR1 is KGHDR, CDR2 SFDVKD. The ends lost 5 bases at V and 6 bases at J; junction bases unmatched: 5. The length of the CDR3 is 13 residues. In the original analysis: It was from reference gene primer amplification that nucleated cell counts were estimated. Clones were read by immunoSEQ multiplex PCR, and TCRdb kept only the in-frame ones, dropping some. That table furnishes V, J and clone size, whereas the DNA furnished D and trimming. The profile shows some 50,000 clones, 75% to 85% of them singletons. This receptor was identified in a man aged 35-49 years with acute or convalescent COVID-19. This sequence joins TRBV24-1 and TRBJ1-2; 7 bases map to TRBD1. The sequenced sample consisted of peripheral blood. The CDR3 sequence: CATSGTGRDGYTF. In DNA, the CDR3 is TGTGCCACCAGTGGGACAGGCCGGGATGGCTACACCTTC.